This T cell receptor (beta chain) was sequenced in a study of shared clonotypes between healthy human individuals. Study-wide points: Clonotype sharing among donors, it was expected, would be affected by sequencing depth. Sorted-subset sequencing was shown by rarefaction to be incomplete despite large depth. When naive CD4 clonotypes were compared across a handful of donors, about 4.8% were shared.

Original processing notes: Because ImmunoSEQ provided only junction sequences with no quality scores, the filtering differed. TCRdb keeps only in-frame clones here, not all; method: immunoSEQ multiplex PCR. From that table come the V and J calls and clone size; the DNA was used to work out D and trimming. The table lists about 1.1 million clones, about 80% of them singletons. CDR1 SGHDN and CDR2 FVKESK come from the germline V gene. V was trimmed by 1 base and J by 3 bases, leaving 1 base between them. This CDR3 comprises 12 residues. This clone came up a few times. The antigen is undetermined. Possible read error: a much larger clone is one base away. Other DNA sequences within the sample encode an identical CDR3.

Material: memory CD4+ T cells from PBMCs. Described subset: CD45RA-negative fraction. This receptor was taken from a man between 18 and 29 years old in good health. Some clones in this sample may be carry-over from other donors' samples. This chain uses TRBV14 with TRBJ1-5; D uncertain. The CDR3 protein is CASSQANQPQHF. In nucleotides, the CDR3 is TGTGCCAGCAGCCAAGCCAATCAGCCCCAGCATTTT.